The rows below give T cell receptor beta chains drawn from one sample of a study of blood T cells in healthy people across ages. From the 5' RACE reads, TCRdb called clonotypes with MiXCR, one entry per CDR3 protein. The profile shows fewer than 600,000 distinct CDR3 sequences, around a quarter of them singletons. These data were also reused for a study on T cells of mothers and their children.

Material: blood. The receptor source for this set is a boy between 2 and 15 years old in good health. Both conserved end residues are trimmed from each CDR3.

V: TRBV5-1
J: NA
CDR3: ASSFYAGTEETQY

V: TRBV6-6
J: TRBJ1-2
CDR3: ASSKGQNYGYT

V: TRBV6-5
J: TRBJ2-7
CDR3: ASSYVRPTKTNSYEQY

V: TRBV7-9
J: TRBJ1-1
CDR3: ASSLRAGAGITEAF

V: TRBV28
J: TRBJ2-7
CDR3: ASLDRGAEQY

V: TRBV10-3
J: TRBJ2-3
CDR3: AISGDTDTQY

V: TRBV21-1
J: TRBJ2-5
CDR3: ASSKGVHLRRQY

V: TRBV15
J: TRBJ2-3
CDR3: ATSREGGGLRGDTQY

V: TRBV29-1
J: TRBJ2-5
CDR3: SVVGGPKTQY

V: TRBV20-1
J: TRBJ2-1
CDR3: SAREVGGARIYNEQF

V: TRBV2
J: TRBJ2-3
CDR3: ASSEPDPRTSVGDTQY

V: TRBV7-9
J: TRBJ2-5
CDR3: ASSLARYLPEAQY

V: TRBV9
J: TRBJ2-3
CDR3: ASSAGWAYTDTQY

V: TRBV12-3/TRBV12-4
J: TRBJ1-6
CDR3: ASSFEMNSPLH

V: TRBV5-1
J: TRBJ2-2
CDR3: ASSLKGLADTGELF

V: TRBV5-1
J: TRBJ1-1
CDR3: ASSLSSYTEAF

V: TRBV29-1
J: TRBJ2-1
CDR3: SVFYVLPYNEQF

V: TRBV2
J: TRBJ1-6
CDR3: ASINQGYNSPLH

V: TRBV7-3
J: TRBJ2-7
CDR3: ASSLSRDSYEQY

V: TRBV5-1
J: TRBJ1-1
CDR3: ASSPGQTNTEAF

V: TRBV2
J: TRBJ2-7
CDR3: ASSGRASDYEQY

V: TRBV18
J: TRBJ2-3
CDR3: ASPPQTNADTQY

V: TRBV20-1
J: TRBJ2-5
CDR3: SAGRGVQETQY

V: TRBV7-6
J: TRBJ2-5
CDR3: ASSLVRASGSGETQY

V: TRBV6-2/TRBV6-3
J: TRBJ2-7
CDR3: ASSSSGFANSYEQY

V: TRBV10-3
J: TRBJ2-7
CDR3: AISGLAYEQY

V: TRBV7-9
J: TRBJ2-5
CDR3: ASSLQGRWETQY

V: TRBV30
J: NA
CDR3: AWTLSGVLYNEQF

V: TRBV20-1
J: TRBJ2-5
CDR3: SAVAGEARETQY

V: TRBV10-3
J: NA
CDR3: AIRIAGEDEQF

V: TRBV29-1
J: TRBJ2-4
CDR3: SGAGTRENIQY

V: TRBV2
J: TRBJ2-2
CDR3: ASKEGRNTGELF

V: TRBV6-5
J: NA
CDR3: ASSYVGGNNEQF

V: TRBV5-1
J: TRBJ2-5
CDR3: ASSLGDRDWETQY

V: TRBV10-3
J: TRBJ2-1
CDR3: AISPGRSSYNEQF

V: TRBV6-2/TRBV6-3
J: TRBJ2-5
CDR3: ASSYSSGEGQETQY

V: TRBV10-2
J: TRBJ2-7
CDR3: ASSEWGPPYEQY

V: TRBV30
J: TRBJ1-4
CDR3: AWSVAATNEKLF

V: TRBV5-1
J: TRBJ1-4
CDR3: ASSGGRATNEKLF

V: TRBV27
J: TRBJ2-7
CDR3: ASSPLGTGYEQY

V: TRBV7-9
J: TRBJ2-2
CDR3: ASRARGQHTGELF

V: TRBV6-1
J: TRBJ1-1
CDR3: ASRGGGPTEAF

V: TRBV5-1
J: TRBJ2-5
CDR3: ASSLLTGETQY

V: TRBV5-6
J: TRBJ2-2
CDR3: ASSHQNTGELF

V: TRBV7-2
J: TRBJ1-4
CDR3: ASTSREDEKLF

V: TRBV7-2
J: TRBJ2-3
CDR3: ASSLGSGRTDTQY

V: TRBV5-1
J: TRBJ2-7
CDR3: ASSVDGAPYEQY

V: TRBV25-1
J: TRBJ2-3
CDR3: AGSAGGSKDTQY

V: TRBV6-5
J: TRBJ2-6
CDR3: ASSSFVRGSGANVLT

V: TRBV25-1
J: NA
CDR3: ASSQAGGSGNEQF

V: TRBV7-6
J: TRBJ2-5
CDR3: ASSLLALQETQY

V: TRBV3-1
J: TRBJ1-6
CDR3: ASSQVSGTGNSPLH

V: TRBV7-9
J: TRBJ1-4
CDR3: ASSLDGNEKLF

V: TRBV7-2
J: TRBJ2-7
CDR3: ASRDQAWEINEQY

V: TRBV12-3/TRBV12-4
J: TRBJ2-7
CDR3: ASSPRDRDEQY